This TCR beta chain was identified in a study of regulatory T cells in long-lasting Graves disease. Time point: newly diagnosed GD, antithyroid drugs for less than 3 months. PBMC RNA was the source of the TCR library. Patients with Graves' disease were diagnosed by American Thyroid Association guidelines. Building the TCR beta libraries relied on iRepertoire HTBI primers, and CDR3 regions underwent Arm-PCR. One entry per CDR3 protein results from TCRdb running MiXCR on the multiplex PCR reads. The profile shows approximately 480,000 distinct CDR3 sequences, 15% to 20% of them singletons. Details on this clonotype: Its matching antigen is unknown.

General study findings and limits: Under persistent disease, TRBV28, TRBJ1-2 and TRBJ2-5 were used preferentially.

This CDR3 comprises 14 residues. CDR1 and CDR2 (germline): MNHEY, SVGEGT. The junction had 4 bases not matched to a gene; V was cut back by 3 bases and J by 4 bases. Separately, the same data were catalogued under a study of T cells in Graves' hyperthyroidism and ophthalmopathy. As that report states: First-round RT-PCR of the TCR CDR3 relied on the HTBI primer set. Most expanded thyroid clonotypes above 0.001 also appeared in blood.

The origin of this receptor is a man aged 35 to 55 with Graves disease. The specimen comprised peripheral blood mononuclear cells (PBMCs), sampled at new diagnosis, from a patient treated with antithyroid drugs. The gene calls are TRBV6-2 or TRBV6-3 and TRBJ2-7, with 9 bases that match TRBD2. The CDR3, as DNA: TGTGCCAGCAGTTATAGCGGGAGTGGGTACGAGCAGTACTTC. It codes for CASSYSGSGYEQYF.